This T cell receptor beta chain was documented in a study of regulatory T cells in long-lasting Graves disease. Regarding this clonotype: An end of the junction differs from the germline gene, which may be a read error.

Germline V lookup: CDR1 LNHDA, CDR2 SQIVND (reference sequence). The CDR3 runs 11 residues. Construction of the TCR beta libraries employed iRepertoire HTBI primers in conjunction with Arm-PCR of CDR3 regions. Each CDR3 protein gets one entry after TCRdb re-called the multiplex PCR reads with MiXCR. Seen here are over 350,000 distinct CDR3 sequences, approximately 15% observed once, and the top ten hold approximately 8%. Time point: newly diagnosed GD, antithyroid drugs for less than 3 months. The TCR library was prepared using RNA isolated from PBMCs. These sequences were also reported in another study, on T cells in Graves' hyperthyroidism and ophthalmopathy.

Here the sequenced sample was peripheral blood mononuclear cells (PBMCs), taken at new diagnosis, from a patient treated with antithyroid drugs. The chain couples TRBV19 to TRBJ2-6, with 8 bases identical to TRBD1. The sequence was obtained from a middle-aged woman with Graves disease. CDR3 in amino acids: CASRGPGQVSF. DNA for the CDR3: TGTGCCAGTAGGGGACCGGGACAGGTTTCTTTC.